The clone carrying this TCR beta chain has ten or more counts. The antigen remains undetermined. This specimen belongs to a study of early T cells in non-severe SARS-CoV-2 infection. Study in general: Unpaired chains resulted from sequencing bulk RNA of unsorted whole blood.

Findings and caveats of the study: CD4 and private specificities were missed by VDJdb matching, which favored anti-spike CD8 responses.

Each single cDNA molecule received a unique molecular identifier. A single record per CDR3 protein comes from TCRdb applying MiXCR to the 5' RACE reads. The table has tens of thousands of distinct CDR3 sequences, 8.2% seen once. The CDR3 sequence is 16 residues long. The germline V and J ends were trimmed by 2 bases and 0 bases, with 13 bases remaining between them. Sequences were obtained from whole blood. The source is an adult who was a healthcare worker with PCR-confirmed SARS-CoV-2 infection or an uninfected control (not recorded which). This chain links TRBV12-3 or TRBV12-4 with TRBJ1-1; D gene uncertain. In nucleotides, the CDR3 is TGTGCCAGCAGTTTACGGTACGGAGGCCTGAACACTGAAGCTTTCTTT. It yields the protein CASSLRYGGLNTEAFF.